The T cell receptor beta chain described here comes from a study of CXCR3-negative and CXCR3-positive naive CD8 T cells. Study observations and caveats: The study found more hydrophobic TRB CDR3s in CXCR3-positive naive cells than in CXCR3-negative naive cells. For memory CD8+ cells diversity was much lower, but both naive subsets had comparably high diversity. Across naive subsets, surface CD5 expression was comparable, and TCR strength was inferred from properties of the TRB CDR3.

A word on this clonotype: The antigen remains undetermined.

5' RACE that incorporated UMI labels was used to prepare the TRB cDNA libraries. Using the 5' RACE reads, TCRdb records one entry per CDR3 protein without DNA. The sample has about 63,000 distinct CDR3 sequences; the top ten hold 4.8%. CD45RO-CCR7+CD27+CD95- marked naive CD8+ T cells. Germline CDR1 and CDR2: KGHSH and LQKENI. CDR3 length: 20 residues. Sequences were obtained from naive CXCR3+ CD8+ T cells from blood. As for subset: CD45RO-CCR7+CD27+CD95- naive CD8+ T cells expressing CXCR3 (TNR3+). This receptor was obtained from a human donor in good health. Some clones in this sample may be carry-over from other donors' samples. The chain couples TRBV18 to TRBJ2-3; TCRdb names TRBD2, which stays unverified in the absence of DNA. Here the CDR3 reads CASSPLRDGLAGDPGDTQYF.